This T cell receptor (beta chain) was sequenced during a study of cytomegalovirus exposure and HLA in healthy donors. Points from the study as a whole: Accurate prediction of most subjects' HLA-A and HLA-B alleles from TCR beta sequences was reported. Later analysis associated a missense DCLRE1C variant with TCR beta V- and J-gene trimming.

Turning to this clone: Its antigen is as yet unknown.

Sampled while nominally healthy, donors likely had unrecorded immune exposures. The PCR used 60 Vbeta and 13 Jbeta primers. The data were produced by immunoSEQ multiplex PCR, yet TCRdb's version contains in-frame clones alone and is incomplete. The sample includes 150,000 to 200,000 clones, around 81% of them seen just once. The germline V gene encodes CDR1 LNHNV and CDR2 YYDKDF (reference sequence). The length of the CDR3 is 16 residues. The ends lost 3 bases at V and 3 bases at J; junction bases unmatched: 8. The sequence came from a woman younger than 45 in good health and CMV-seronegative. Sequencing used PBMCs. This chain connects TRBV15 to TRBJ2-7; 10 bases are shared with TRBD2. The CDR3, as DNA: TGTGCCACCAGCAGCCGCCTTAGCGGGAGGTACTACGAGCAGTACTTC. It codes for CATSSRLSGRYYEQYF.